The present entry profiles one T cell receptor (beta chain) with its context. The antigen it binds to is not known. The record has no base qualities; no much larger clone is one base away. The data are from a study of OX40 agonist ivuxolimab in advanced cancers. In terms of the full investigation: Ivuxolimab was an agonistic, fully human IgG2 monoclonal antibody directed against OX40 (CD134), a costimulatory receptor. Among the 50 to 55 dose-escalation patients, around 20 had hepatocellular carcinoma, about 15 melanoma, 9 renal cell carcinoma and 9 head and neck cancer. The purpose of peripheral TCRbeta sequencing was to test whether ivuxolimab changed TCR sequence diversity and led to clonal T-cell expansion. Intravenous ivuxolimab was administered to patients every 2 weeks at six dose levels: 0.01, 0.1, 0.3, 1.5, 3 and 10 mg/kg. The monotherapy dose-escalation portion (N of about 50 patients) of the phase I ivuxolimab trial is reported in the paper. In the dose-escalation cohort, roughly 82% of patients were male, and the mean age was 60 years with a range of 23 to 79. Prior anti-PD-1, anti-PD-L1 or anti-CTLA-4 therapy was permitted, and approximately 42% of dose-escalation patients had received checkpoint inhibitors. Partial responses occurred in three dose-escalation patients: two with cutaneous melanoma and one with hepatocellular carcinoma.

Patients with autoimmune disease history or receiving systemic immunosuppression were excluded from the trial. Peripheral blood for TCR sequencing was collected from all dose cohorts at baseline, on cycle 4 day 1, and on cycle 7 day 1. Samples were obtained from an open-label, multicenter, first-in-human phase I dose-escalation trial of ivuxolimab. Adults with locally advanced or metastatic melanoma, renal cell carcinoma, hepatocellular carcinoma or head and neck squamous cell carcinoma were enrolled in the trial. Before TCR sequencing, CD4+ T cells and CD8+ T cells were sorted from peripheral blood as separate populations. To sequence the TCRbeta CDR3 region, genomic DNA was isolated from the sorted cells. The immunoSEQ Assay was used for sequencing of TCRbeta CDR3 regions. The table was pulled from immuneACCESS by TCRdb, which kept in-frame rearrangements only. Such tables lose some clones; where checked, under half of the loss comes from unresolved V genes, and the rest has no known cause. The sample table contains about 73,000 clones; only one count was recorded for about 90% of them. The ten largest clonotypes hold 11% of the sample.

The junction carries 5 bases between V and J, which are trimmed by 4 bases and 5 bases respectively. The CDR3 holds 12 amino acids from the cysteine to the phenylalanine. The kept DNA is CDR3 alone, 36 bases in frame from the first base. According to the germline V gene, CDR1 reads SGHTA and CDR2 reads FQGTGA. What the work shows at the level of the full study, not this receptor alone: Low levels of normalized T-cell clonal expansion were also seen in some patients who did not respond. In the 0.1-3.0 mg/kg groups, partial responders were among the patients with the lowest normalized peripheral clonal expansion, particularly in CD8+ T cells. The antigen specificity of the clonally expanded peripheral T cells was not determined. After ivuxolimab, expanded clones were on average more numerous among CD8+ T cells than among CD4+ T cells. At doses of 0.1 to 3.0 mg/kg, clonal expansion of both CD4+ and CD8+ blood T cells was observed from baseline to week 6.

The sequence is built from TRBV7-3 and TRBJ2-2; the D region possibly corresponds to TRBD1 (5 bases align). This TCR was sampled from an adult with an advanced solid tumor such as melanoma, head and neck, liver or kidney cancer. Sequences were derived from CD4+ or CD8+ T cells sorted from blood, sampled in a trial of the OX40 agonist ivuxolimab. The CDR3 reads CASSSGTGELFF. The DNA sequence is as follows: TGTGCCAGCAGCTCAGGGACCGGGGAGCTGTTTTTT.